One sample yielded the 4 T cell receptor beta chains listed below, sequenced in a study of shared clonotypes between healthy human individuals. The table came from immunoSEQ multiplex PCR; TCRdb's copy has only in-frame clones and leaves some out. The data hold a few million clones, with 85% to 95% observed a single time. The sequenced sample consisted of naive CD4+ T cells from PBMCs. Subset of the sample: CD45RA+ positively selected. These receptors originate from a man in his late teens or twenties in good health. Some clones in this sample may be carry-over from other donors' samples.

V and J are TRBV7-9 and TRBJ2-3, with no clear D. The germline gives CDR1 SEHNR, CDR2 FQNEAQ (reference sequence). The CDR3 contains 13 residues. Trimming removed 4 bases from V and 4 bases from J, with 9 bases in between. CDR3 in amino acids: CASSSWVPDTQYF. The CDR3 DNA sequence: TGTGCCAGCAGCTCTTGGGTTCCAGATACGCAGTATTTT. The variable domain in full, completed from reference TRBV7-9 and TRBJ2-3, reads DTGVSQNPRHKITKRGQNVTFRCDPISEHNRLYWYRQTLGQGPEFLTYFQNEAQLEKSRLLSDRFSAERPKGSFSTLEIQRTEQGDSAMYLCASSSWVPDTQYFGPGTRLTVL.

The chain combines TRBV5-3 with TRBJ2-1; 10 nucleotides match TRBD2. TRBV5-3 is placed among ORFs of uncertain function. The CDR3 totals 17 residues. After removal of 3 bases from V and 3 bases from J, the junction contained 9 bases not matched to a gene. The CDR3 loop is CARSSGWTSGYYNEQFF. As DNA, the CDR3 is TGTGCCAGAAGCTCGGGGTGGACTAGCGGATACTACAATGAGCAGTTCTTC.

The chain couples TRBV7-3 to TRBJ1-1, with D perhaps matching TRBD1 (5 bases). The CDR3 sequence is 13 residues long. V dropped 2 bases and J dropped 11 bases, with 15 bases sitting between them. Germline CDR1 and CDR2: SGHTA and FQGTGA. The CDR3 DNA reads as TGTGCCAGCAGCTTAGGGGCGAGGAGCGAGGCTTTCTTT. It encodes CASSLGARSEAFF.

This clone appeared a few times. The CDR3 nucleotides are TGTGCCAGCAGGCGCCGGGGAGCTAATGAAAAACTGTTTTTT. It is translated as CASRRRGANEKLFF. V usage is TRBV2 and J usage is TRBJ1-4; D gene unclear. V lost 6 bases to trimming and J lost 3 bases, with 11 bases between them. The CDR3 extends over 14 amino acids. Germline assignment: CDR1 SNHLY and CDR2 FYNNEI.